The sequence of this T cell receptor beta chain was determined in a study of CD8+CD57+ T cells in acquired aplastic anemia listed by TCRdb under 2018. About the study as a whole: A mean of about 3.2 ug of DNA, ranging from roughly 0.17 to 30 ug, was extracted from sorted CD4+ and CD8+ cells. CD8+CD57+ expansion was defined as frequency above the mean frequency observed in healthy subjects.

This clonotype appeared many times. This receptor's antigen is unknown. Base quality data are lacking; no much larger clone is found one base away. TCR beta VDJ combination and CDR3 sequence profiling used genomic DNA as the template. TCR repertoire sequencing was run on an Illumina HiSeq 2000. The original methods were these. Repertoire assessment relied on Simpson's diversity index, CDR3 size and DJ length profiles, and TRBV/TRBJ rearrangement plots. Whichever DNA sequence was most abundant in the deep sequencing data was defined as the immunodominant clone. CDR3 amino acid sequences were checked for sharing across subjects and were also compared against the VDJdb database and published repertoires. TCRdb redid the processing of the public reads, applying fastp at Q25 and MiXCR, and retained in-frame beta chains. Rows matching on CDR3 protein sequence are summarized as one entry with the most common DNA and genes. The V and J calls reflect TCRdb's pipeline rather than the authors' work. Recorded for this sample are about 180,000 distinct CDR3 sequences; roughly 50% of them occurred a single time. The ten largest clones take up 1.8% of the sample.

Paper-wide results and their limitations: Roughly 30 CD8+ CDR3 sequences were found to be shared between patients and controls, but these sequences appeared to be highly expressed in patients and within the immunodominant clones of the patients. Between patients and healthy controls, no significant difference in CD8+ Simpson's diversity was found (P=0.060).

Trimming takes 3 bases off V and 0 bases off J; junction bases not matched to a gene: 8. CDR3 length: 16 amino acids, cysteine to phenylalanine. Of all the DNA, just the CDR3 is kept, 48 bases in frame from base 1. The CDR1 and CDR2 encoded by the germline V gene (reference sequence) are SGHAT and FQDESV. The patients picked for sequencing were ones in whom flow cytometry had shown an expansion of CD8+CD57+ cells. All patients had severe acquired aplastic anemia diagnosed by International Study of Aplastic Anemia and Agranulocytosis and Camitta criteria. Patients had received no therapy at the time of blood sampling. In the study, sorted CD4+ and CD8+ blood T cells from patients with severe aplastic anemia and from healthy subjects underwent deep sequencing of TCR repertoires. Patients were enrolled under clinicaltrials.gov protocols 00001620, 01623167, 00001397, 00071045, 00081523 and 00961064 in the USA. Ficoll-Paque density gradient centrifugation was used to isolate peripheral blood mononuclear cells. Before DNA was extracted, CD4+ and CD8+ T cells were sorted using either FACS or magnetic beads.

Here the chain combines TRBV11-1 and TRBJ2-7; TRBD1 aligns with 7 central bases. The sequence derives from a human donor with aplastic anemia. The specimen sequenced was sorted CD4+, CD8+, or CD8+CD57+ T cells (not recorded which) from PBMCs. The CDR3 region has the sequence CASSFPDRASSYEQYF. The nucleotide sequence is given as TGTGCCAGCAGCTTCCCCGACAGGGCGAGCTCCTACGAGCAGTACTTC.